Below are 32 T cell receptor beta chains sequenced from a single sample in a study of blood T cells in healthy people across ages. PCR was performed a second time for about 7 to 11 cycles using a sample-barcoded 5' primer and a J-beta primer mix. One entry per CDR3 protein results from TCRdb running MiXCR on the 5' RACE reads. The sample comprises about 1 million distinct CDR3 sequences, 40% to 45% of which are singletons, and approximately 20% rests with the top ten. The sample consisted of blood. All receptors derive from a woman aged 60 to 75 in good health.

The chain is built from TRBV6-1 and TRBJ2-3; D is possibly TRBD2 (6 bases). The CDR3 runs 15 residues. Trimming took off 7 bases at V and 4 bases at J, with 18 bases between the two ends. Germline V lookup: CDR1 MNHNS, CDR2 SASEGT. The CDR3 DNA sequence: TGTGCCAGCAAAGGCGGGACGCCGGTTTCAGATACGCAGTATTTT. As protein: CASKGGTPVSDTQYF.

Only a few counts were recorded for this clonotype. The V gene is TRBV27, the J gene TRBJ1-4; no clear D gene. Germline V CDR1 and CDR2: MNHEY, SMNVEV (reference sequence). The CDR3 consists of 14 residues. The germline V and J ends were trimmed by 10 bases and 8 bases, with 20 bases remaining between them. CDR3 region: CAITSGRVKEKLFF. The CDR3 region has the DNA TGTGCCATCACATCGGGGAGGGTCAAAGAAAAACTGTTTTTT.

This clonotype was seen only a few times. The V gene is TRBV25-1, the J gene TRBJ2-7; 12 bases map to TRBD2. The J call may not be correct, given that the DNA end is closer to TRBJ2-5. Germline loops: CDR1 MGHDK, CDR2 SYGVNS. The CDR3 covers 15 residues. In nucleotides, the CDR3 is TGTGCCAGCAGTGAGACTAGCGGGAGTGGGGAGACCCAGTACTTC. Translated: CASSETSGSGETQYF.

At least ten counts were recorded for this clonotype. V is TRBV27 and J is TRBJ2-1; perhaps TRBD2 as D (5 bases). Germline loops: CDR1 MNHEY, CDR2 SMNVEV (reference sequence). The CDR3 has 14 residues. Trimming left V 2 bases short and J 3 bases short, with 8 bases between. The CDR3 reads CASSLAGLYNEQFF. The CDR3 region has the DNA TGTGCCAGCAGTTTAGCGGGCCTCTACAATGAGCAGTTCTTC.

The chain joins TRBV3-1 to TRBJ2-4; 10 bases are a match to TRBD2. The J call may be mistaken, given a closer DNA end match to TRBJ2-7. Germline values: CDR1 LGHDT, CDR2 YNNKEL (reference sequence). CDR3 size: 16 residues. CDR3 DNA: TGTGCCAGCAGCCAAGATATCCTAGCGGGAGTTCACGAGCAGTACTTC. Amino acids: CASSQDILAGVHEQYF.

This clonotype has more than one count but fewer than ten. The V call is TRBV2, the J call TRBJ2-7; TRBD1 agrees at 7 bases. The CDR3 has 14 amino acids. With 6 bases clipped from V and 1 base from J, the junction kept 6 bases outside the gene matches. Per the germline V gene, CDR1 is SNHLY and CDR2 is FYNNEI. CDR3 region: CASRSRTGSYEQYF. In nucleotides, the CDR3 is TGTGCCAGCAGGTCCAGGACAGGATCCTACGAGCAGTACTTC.

In regard to this clonotype: Possible read error: a much larger clone is one base away. This chain uses TRBV21-1 with TRBJ2-4; TRBD1 was called by the table and not checked on the DNA. TRBV21-1 is assigned pseudogene status. The length of the CDR3 is 17 residues. CDR3 protein: CANSNRLPRGAKNIQYF. The CDR3 DNA follows: TGTGCCAACAGCAATCGTCTGCCAAGGGGAGCCAAAAACATTCAGTACTTC.

Turning to this clonotype: A single base separates this from a much larger clone, so it may be a read error. The chain recombines TRBV10-2 with TRBJ2-1; TRBD2 matches at 14 bases. The germline V gene has CDR1 WSHSY and CDR2 SAAADI. The CDR3 spans 17 residues. The CDR3 coding sequence is TGCGTCAGCAGTGATCTGACCGGGACTAGCGGGAGCTTTGAGCAGTTCTTC. It specifies CVSSDLTGTSGSFEQFF.

V and J are TRBV20-1 and TRBJ2-1; D is undetermined. Germline CDR1 and CDR2: DFQATT and SNEGSKA (reference sequence). CDR3 size: 16 residues. V was pared by 5 bases and J by 0 bases, with 17 bases between. In nucleotides, the CDR3 is TGCAGTGCTGACCCACTTCTAGGTCGCTCCTACAATGAGCAGTTCTTC. Amino acids: CSADPLLGRSYNEQFF.

As for this clonotype: Its ends do not fully match the called genes, so a read error is possible. The gene calls are TRBV4-1 and TRBJ2-5, with D hard to call. The CDR3 contains 15 residues. CDR1 is MGHRA, CDR2 YSYEKL, per germline. The CDR3 protein is CAGSQETGFRETQYF. CDR3 DNA sequence: TGCGCCGGCAGCCAAGAAACCGGGTTTCGCGAGACCCAGTACTTC.

This chain uses TRBV20-1 with TRBJ2-7, with 7 bases fitting TRBD2. Germline V lookup: CDR1 DFQATT, CDR2 SNEGSKA (reference sequence). V lost 6 bases and J lost 0; bases outside the gene matches: 11. This CDR3 spans 15 amino acids. The CDR3 is CSAEASGGGSYEQYF. For the CDR3, the DNA is TGCAGTGCAGAGGCTAGCGGTGGGGGCTCCTACGAGCAGTACTTC.

This sequence joins TRBV5-1 and TRBJ2-7; D possibly corresponds to TRBD2 (6 bases). Trimming removed 4 bases from V and 3 bases from J, with 17 bases in between. Germline loops: CDR1 SGHRS, CDR2 YFSETQ. CDR3 length: 15 residues. The CDR3 nucleotides are TGCGCCAGCAGCGCGATCGGGACTCCAATCTACGAGCAGTACTTC. This encodes CASSAIGTPIYEQYF.

This clonotype was seen ten or more times. The chain combines TRBV7-9 with TRBJ2-6; D possibly corresponds to TRBD2 (6 bases). The CDR3 covers 17 residues. V was pared by 2 bases and J by 0 bases, with 11 bases between. Germline CDR1 and CDR2: SEHNR and FQNEAQ (reference sequence). CDR3 residues: CASSLRGRSSGANVLTF. CDR3 sequence (DNA): TGTGCCAGCAGCTTACGGGGGAGGAGCTCTGGGGCCAACGTCCTGACTTTC. The full variable domain, its missing parts supplied by reference TRBV7-9 and TRBJ2-6, is DTGVSQNPRHKITKRGQNVTFRCDPISEHNRLYWYRQTLGQGPEFLTYFQNEAQLEKSRLLSDRFSAERPKGSFSTLEIQRTEQGDSAMYLCASSLRGRSSGANVLTFGAGSRLTVL.

In this sample, this clonotype turned up a few times. The chain is built from TRBV20-1 and TRBJ2-7; 10 positions agree with TRBD1. With V trimmed by 5 bases and J by 2 bases, 6 bases remained unmatched. Germline V gives CDR1 DFQATT, CDR2 SNEGSKA (reference sequence). The CDR3 loop spans 14 amino acids. Here the CDR3 DNA reads TGCAGTGCTGCCGGGACAGGGGAAGCCTACGAGCAGTACTTC. It codes for CSAAGTGEAYEQYF.

This clonotype was seen more than once but under ten times. The chain carries TRBV7-2 and TRBJ2-1, with 8 bases aligning to TRBD2. V trimming: 5 bases; J trimming: 5 bases; junction bases outside the gene matches: 11. CDR3 length: 16 residues. CDR1 SGHTA and CDR2 FQGNSA come from the germline V gene. CDR3 region: CASSRDRLARDNEQFF. As DNA, the CDR3 is TGTGCCAGCAGCCGCGACAGACTAGCGCGTGACAATGAGCAGTTCTTC.

The V call is TRBV20-1, the J call TRBJ2-3; 8 bases match TRBD2. Trimming cost V 3 bases and J 1 base; bases outside gene matches: 6. Germline values: CDR1 DFQATT, CDR2 SNEGSKA (reference sequence). The CDR3 has 15 residues. CDR3 residues: CSASQRERRTDTQYF. CDR3 coding DNA: TGCAGTGCTAGTCAGCGGGAGCGCCGCACAGATACGCAGTATTTT.

The rearrangement links TRBV11-1 to TRBJ2-1, with a weak D call TRBD1 (6 bases). There are 14 residues in the CDR3. Looked up from germline, CDR1 is SGHAT and CDR2 is FQDESV (reference sequence). The V end lost 2 bases, the J end lost 6 bases, and 11 bases lay between the germline ends. This CDR3 reads CASSLNRVPNEQFF. DNA of the CDR3: TGTGCCAGCAGCTTAAACAGGGTCCCCAATGAGCAGTTCTTC.

The chain links TRBV5-5 to TRBJ1-4; D is possibly TRBD1 (5 bases). The CDR3 has 15 amino acids. With 4 bases removed from V and 5 bases from J, the gap between germline ends came to 15 bases. Per the germline V gene, CDR1 is SGHKS and CDR2 is YYEKEE (reference sequence). Here the CDR3 reads CASSQQDRWNEKLFF. CDR3 nucleotide sequence: TGTGCCAGCAGCCAACAGGACCGTTGGAATGAAAAACTGTTTTTT. Drawing the rest from reference TRBV5-5 and TRBJ1-4, the complete variable domain is DAGVTQSPTHLIKTRGQQVTLRCSPISGHKSVSWYQQVLGQGPQFIFQYYEKEERGRGNFPDRFSARQFPNYSSELNVNALLLGDSALYLCASSQQDRWNEKLFFGSGTQLSVL.

The rearrangement links TRBV6-5 to TRBJ1-2; the D gene is possibly TRBD1 (6 bases). The CDR3 loop spans 14 amino acids. With 7 bases removed from V and 4 bases from J, the gap between germline ends came to 16 bases. CDR1 and CDR2 from the germline V gene are MNHEY and SVGAGI. The CDR3 sequence: CASTSGVKSYGYTF. The CDR3 DNA reads TGTGCCAGCACCTCAGGGGTAAAAAGCTATGGCTACACCTTC.

V and J are TRBV11-2 and TRBJ2-5, with D possibly TRBD2 on 6 matching bases. The CDR3 extends over 15 amino acids. Per germline, CDR1 SGHAT and CDR2 FQNNGV. V was cut by 6 bases and J by 5 bases, with 19 bases left in between. CDR3 bases: TGTGCCAGCAGGGAACCGGGACTTTATGCTGAGACCCAGTACTTC. This encodes CASREPGLYAETQYF.

V and J are TRBV12-3 or TRBV12-4 and TRBJ2-1; the match to TRBD1 covers 9 bases. This CDR3 has 16 amino acids. V lost 4 bases, J lost 10 bases, and 14 bases stayed unmatched. The DNA of the CDR3 is TGTGCCAGCAGTTACAGGGGGCAGGGAGTATCCGGGGAGCAGTTCTTC. It codes for CASSYRGQGVSGEQFF.

A remark on this clonotype: This may arise from a read error, as a much more abundant clone is one base away. V and J are TRBV5-6 and TRBJ2-1; 14 bases are a match to TRBD2. The CDR3 consists of 14 residues. After removal of 5 bases from V and 8 bases from J, the junction contained 3 bases not matched to a gene. The V gene's germline CDR1 is SGHDT and CDR2 YYEEEE. Written as DNA, the CDR3 is TGTGCCAGCAGTTTGACTAGCGGGAGGGATGAGCAGTTCTTC. It specifies CASSLTSGRDEQFF.

The rearrangement joins TRBV28 to TRBJ2-3, with D unresolved. Per the germline V gene, CDR1 is MDHEN and CDR2 is SYDVKM. This CDR3 contains 14 residues. V gave up 4 bases and J gave up 3 bases, with 11 bases separating them. The CDR3 DNA is TGTGCCAGCAGTTCCGTGGGTAGGACAGATACGCAGTATTTT. Translating it yields CASSSVGRTDTQYF.

On this clonotype: Since a much larger clone is just one base distant, this may be a read error. The chain has TRBV9 and TRBJ2-1; no definite D call. Germline CDR1 is SGDLS and CDR2 is YYNGEE. There are 14 residues in the CDR3. The DNA of the CDR3 is TGTGCCGGCAGCGTTCAGTCCTCCTACAATGAGCAGTTCTTC. This sequence encodes CAGSVQSSYNEQFF.

This clonotype was seen a few times. The genes are TRBV4-1 and TRBJ1-6; 8 nucleotides match TRBD1. The CDR3 is 15 residues long. Germline V gene lookup returns CDR1 MGHRA and CDR2 YSYEKL. With V trimmed by 7 bases and J by 5 bases, 7 bases remained unmatched. This CDR3 is CASTPPTGDNSPLHF. CDR3 in DNA: TGCGCCAGCACCCCCCCGACAGGGGATAATTCACCCCTCCACTTT.

V usage is TRBV19 and J usage is TRBJ2-5; 8 positions agree with TRBD2. The germline V gene encodes CDR1 LNHDA and CDR2 SQIVND (reference sequence). V was pared by 3 bases and J by 2 bases, with 8 bases of the junction left unmatched. This CDR3 has 16 residues. The CDR3 nucleotides are TGTGCCAGTAGTATGAGGTTAGCGGGGAATCAAGAGACCCAGTACTTC. It specifies CASSMRLAGNQETQYF.

The chain uses TRBV5-6 and TRBJ2-5, with D possibly being TRBD1 (5 bases). Per the germline V gene, CDR1 is SGHDT and CDR2 is YYEEEE. Trimming removed 0 bases at V and 5 bases at J, with 14 bases between. This CDR3 contains 15 residues. The CDR3 spells CASSLAQGPRETQYF. The CDR3, as DNA: TGTGCCAGCAGCTTGGCTCAGGGCCCTCGGGAGACCCAGTACTTC.

The V gene is TRBV15, the J gene TRBJ2-1; TRBD2 matches 9 bases. This CDR3 has 17 amino acids. From germline, CDR1 is LNHNV and CDR2 YYDKDF (reference sequence). V lost 0 bases and J lost 2; bases outside the gene matches: 5. The CDR3 DNA is TGTGCCACCAGCAGAGATGGTAGCGGGAGCGCCTACAATGAGCAGTTCTTC. This translates into CATSRDGSGSAYNEQFF.

The count of this clonotype is one. The chain is built from TRBV4-1 and TRBJ2-7; D possibly corresponds to TRBD1 (5 bases). The J call may not be correct, given that the DNA end is closer to TRBJ2-5. The CDR3 is 15 amino acids. The germline V gene has CDR1 MGHRA and CDR2 YSYEKL. CDR3 DNA: TGCGCCAGCAGCCAAGCACAGGTTCCCCAAGAGACCCAGTACTTC. It codes for CASSQAQVPQETQYF.

The rearrangement uses TRBV10-3 and TRBJ1-2; D might be TRBD1 (6 bases). Germline V lookup: CDR1 ENHRY, CDR2 SYGVKD. The V end lost 2 bases, the J end lost 5 bases, and 12 bases lay between the germline ends. CDR3 size: 14 residues. The chain's CDR3 is CAISELLGQYGYTF. The CDR3 nucleotides read TGTGCCATCAGTGAGCTCCTCGGACAGTATGGCTACACCTTC.

Comment on this clonotype: With a much larger clone just one base away, this may be a read error. The chain has TRBV10-3 and TRBJ2-1; D may be TRBD1 or TRBD2 (5 bases each). This CDR3 is built from 13 residues. Germline V gene sequence: CDR1 ENHRY, CDR2 SYGVKD. V was clipped by 2 bases and J by 13 bases, with 15 bases between them. The CDR3, as DNA: TGTGCCATCAGTGAGGTTCAAGGGGAGACCCAGTTCTTC. The encoded protein is CAISEVQGETQFF.

This clonotype was seen ten or more times. Written as DNA, the CDR3 is TGTGCCAGCAGGAGAGGCGAGCAGTACTTC. It translates to CASRRGEQYF. This chain links TRBV7-8 with TRBJ2-7; unclear D gene. CDR3 size: 10 residues. Germline assignment: CDR1 SGHVS and CDR2 FQNEAQ. V was cut by 6 bases and J by 6 bases, with 6 bases left in between. The full variable domain, with the rest looked up from reference TRBV7-8 and TRBJ2-7, is GAGVSQSPRYKVAKRGQDVALRCDPISGHVSLFWYQQALGQGPEFLTYFQNEAQLDKSGLPSDRFFAERPEGSVSTLKIQRTQQEDSAVYLCASRRGEQYFGPGTRLTVT.